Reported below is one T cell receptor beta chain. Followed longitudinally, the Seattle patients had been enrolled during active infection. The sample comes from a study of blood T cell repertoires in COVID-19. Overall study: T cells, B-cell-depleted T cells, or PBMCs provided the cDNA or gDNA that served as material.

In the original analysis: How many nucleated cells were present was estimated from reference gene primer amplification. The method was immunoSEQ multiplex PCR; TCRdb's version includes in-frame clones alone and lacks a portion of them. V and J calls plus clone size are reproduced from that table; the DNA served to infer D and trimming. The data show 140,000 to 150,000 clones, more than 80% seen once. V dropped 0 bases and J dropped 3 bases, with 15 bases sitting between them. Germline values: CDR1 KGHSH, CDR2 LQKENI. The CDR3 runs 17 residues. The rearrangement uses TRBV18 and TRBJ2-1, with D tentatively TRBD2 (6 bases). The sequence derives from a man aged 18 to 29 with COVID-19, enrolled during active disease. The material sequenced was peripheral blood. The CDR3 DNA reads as TGTGCCAGCTCACCACCGGATGGGATTAGCGGCTACAATGAGCAGTTCTTC. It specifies CASSPPDGISGYNEQFF. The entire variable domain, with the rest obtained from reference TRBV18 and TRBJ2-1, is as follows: NAGVMQNPRHLVRRRGQEARLRCSPMKGHSHVYWYRQLPEEGLKFMVYLQKENIIDESGMPKERFSAEFPKEGPSILRIQQVVRGDSAAYFCASSPPDGISGYNEQFFGPGTRLTVL.